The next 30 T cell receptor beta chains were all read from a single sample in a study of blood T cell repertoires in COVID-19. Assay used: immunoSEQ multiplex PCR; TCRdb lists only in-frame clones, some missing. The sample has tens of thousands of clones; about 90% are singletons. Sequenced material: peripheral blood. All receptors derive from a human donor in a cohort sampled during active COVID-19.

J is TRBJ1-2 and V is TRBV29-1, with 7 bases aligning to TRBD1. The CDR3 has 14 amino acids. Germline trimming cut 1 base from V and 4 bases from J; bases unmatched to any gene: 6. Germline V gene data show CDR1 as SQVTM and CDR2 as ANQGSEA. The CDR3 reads CSVEGLGGAYGYTF. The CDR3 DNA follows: TGCAGCGTTGAAGGCTTAGGGGGCGCCTATGGCTACACCTTC.

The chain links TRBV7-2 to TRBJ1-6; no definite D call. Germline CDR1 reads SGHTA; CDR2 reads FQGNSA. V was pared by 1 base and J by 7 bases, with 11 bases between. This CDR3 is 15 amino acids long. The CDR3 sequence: CASSLVPGNNSPLHF. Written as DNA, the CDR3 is TGTGCCAGCAGCTTAGTCCCAGGCAACAATTCACCCCTCCACTTT.

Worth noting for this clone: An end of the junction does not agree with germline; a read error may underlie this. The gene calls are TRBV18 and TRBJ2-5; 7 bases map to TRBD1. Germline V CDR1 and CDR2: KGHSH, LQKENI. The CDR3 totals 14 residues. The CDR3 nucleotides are TGTGCCAGCTCACCAAACAGGGGTCAAGAGATCCAGTACTTC. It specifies CASSPNRGQEIQYF. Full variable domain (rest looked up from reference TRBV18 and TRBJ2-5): NAGVMQNPRHLVRRRGQEARLRCSPMKGHSHVYWYRQLPEEGLKFMVYLQKENIIDESGMPKERFSAEFPKEGPSILRIQQVVRGDSAAYFCASSPNRGQEIQYFGPGTRLLVL.

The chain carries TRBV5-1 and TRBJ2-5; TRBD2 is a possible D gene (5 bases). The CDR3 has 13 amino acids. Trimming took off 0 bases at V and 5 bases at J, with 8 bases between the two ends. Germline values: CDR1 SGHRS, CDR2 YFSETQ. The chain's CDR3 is CASSLGGEETQYF. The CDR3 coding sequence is TGCGCCAGCAGCTTGGGGGGAGAGGAGACCCAGTACTTC.

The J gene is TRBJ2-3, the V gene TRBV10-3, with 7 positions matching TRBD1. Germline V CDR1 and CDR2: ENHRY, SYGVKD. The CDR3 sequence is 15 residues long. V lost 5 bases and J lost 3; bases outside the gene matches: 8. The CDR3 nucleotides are TGTGCCATCAGTAGTAGACAGGGCTGGACAGATACGCAGTATTTT. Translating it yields CAISSRQGWTDTQYF.

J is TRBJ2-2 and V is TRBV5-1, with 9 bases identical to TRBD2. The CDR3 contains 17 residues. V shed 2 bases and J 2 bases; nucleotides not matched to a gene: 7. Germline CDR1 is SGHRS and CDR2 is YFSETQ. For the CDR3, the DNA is TGCGCCAGCAGCTTAGATAGCGGGGGTCACAACACCGGGGAGCTGTTTTTT. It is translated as CASSLDSGGHNTGELFF. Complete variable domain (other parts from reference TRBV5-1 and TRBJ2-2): KAGVTQTPRYLIKTRGQQVTLSCSPISGHRSVSWYQQTPGQGLQFLFEYFSETQRNKGNFPGRFSGRQFSNSRSEMNVSTLELGDSALYLCASSLDSGGHNTGELFFGEGSRLTVL.

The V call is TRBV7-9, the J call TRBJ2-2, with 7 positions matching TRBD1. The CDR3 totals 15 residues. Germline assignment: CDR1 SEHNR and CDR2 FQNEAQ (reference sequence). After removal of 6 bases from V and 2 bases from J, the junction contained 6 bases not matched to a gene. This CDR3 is CASSLQGPNTGELFF. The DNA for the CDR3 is TGTGCCAGCAGTCTACAGGGGCCTAACACCGGGGAGCTGTTTTTT.

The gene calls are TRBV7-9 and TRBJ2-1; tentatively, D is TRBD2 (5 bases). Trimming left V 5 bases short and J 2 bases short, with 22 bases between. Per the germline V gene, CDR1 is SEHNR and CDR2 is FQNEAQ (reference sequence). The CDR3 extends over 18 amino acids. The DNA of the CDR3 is TGTGCCAGCAGCCCGGCGTTGGCTAGCACGTCTGCCTACAATGAGCAGTTCTTC. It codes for CASSPALASTSAYNEQFF.

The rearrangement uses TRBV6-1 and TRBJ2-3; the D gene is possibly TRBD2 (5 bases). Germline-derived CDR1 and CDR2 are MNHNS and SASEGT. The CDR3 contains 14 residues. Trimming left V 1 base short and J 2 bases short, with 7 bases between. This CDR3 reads CASSEVGVTDTQYF. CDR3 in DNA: TGTGCCAGCAGTGAAGTCGGGGTCACAGATACGCAGTATTTT.

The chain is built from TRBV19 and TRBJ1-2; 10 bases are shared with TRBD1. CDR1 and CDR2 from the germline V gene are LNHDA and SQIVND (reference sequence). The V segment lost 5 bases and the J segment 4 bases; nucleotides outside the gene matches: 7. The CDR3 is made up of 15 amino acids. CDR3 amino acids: CASSLKGQGSYGYTF. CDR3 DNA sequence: TGTGCCAGTAGTCTAAAGGGACAGGGGAGCTATGGCTACACCTTC.

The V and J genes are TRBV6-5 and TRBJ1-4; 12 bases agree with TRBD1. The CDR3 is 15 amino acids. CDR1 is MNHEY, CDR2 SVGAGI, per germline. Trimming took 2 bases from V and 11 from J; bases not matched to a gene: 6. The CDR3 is CASSYGTGGAWKLFF. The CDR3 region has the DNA TGTGCCAGCAGTTACGGGACAGGGGGCGCGTGGAAACTGTTTTTT.

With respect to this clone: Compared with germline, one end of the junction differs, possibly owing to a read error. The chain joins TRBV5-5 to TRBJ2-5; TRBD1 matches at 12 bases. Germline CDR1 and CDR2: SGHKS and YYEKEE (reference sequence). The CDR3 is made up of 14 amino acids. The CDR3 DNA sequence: TGTGCCAGCAGCTTGTTCGGGACAGGGGGCGGTGGCGACTTC. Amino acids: CASSLFGTGGGGDF.

The CDR3 spells CATSPGQVDQETQYF. DNA for the CDR3: TGTGCCACCAGTCCGGGACAGGTCGACCAAGAGACCCAGTACTTC. J is TRBJ2-5 and V is TRBV24-1, with TRBD1 matching over 8 bases. Germline CDR1 and CDR2: KGHDR and SFDVKD. After removal of 6 bases from V and 0 bases from J, the junction contained 5 bases not matched to a gene. The CDR3 contains 15 residues.

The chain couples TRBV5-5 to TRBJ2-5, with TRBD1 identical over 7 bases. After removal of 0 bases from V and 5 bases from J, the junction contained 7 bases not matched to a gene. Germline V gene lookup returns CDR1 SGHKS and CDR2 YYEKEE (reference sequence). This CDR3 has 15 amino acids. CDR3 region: CASSLVQGDWETQYF. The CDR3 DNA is TGTGCCAGCAGCTTGGTCCAGGGGGATTGGGAGACCCAGTACTTC.

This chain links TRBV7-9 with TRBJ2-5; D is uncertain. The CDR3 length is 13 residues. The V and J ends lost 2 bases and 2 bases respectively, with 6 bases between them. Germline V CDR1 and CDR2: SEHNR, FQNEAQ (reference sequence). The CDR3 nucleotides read TGTGCCAGCAGCTTACCCATGCAAGAGACCCAGTACTTC. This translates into CASSLPMQETQYF.

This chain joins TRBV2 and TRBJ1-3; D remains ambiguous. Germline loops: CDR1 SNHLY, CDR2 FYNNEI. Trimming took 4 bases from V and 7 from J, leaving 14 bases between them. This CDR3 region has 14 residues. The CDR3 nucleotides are TGTGCCAGCAGTGGGGGAGCGATTCGGAACACCATATATTTT. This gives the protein CASSGGAIRNTIYF.

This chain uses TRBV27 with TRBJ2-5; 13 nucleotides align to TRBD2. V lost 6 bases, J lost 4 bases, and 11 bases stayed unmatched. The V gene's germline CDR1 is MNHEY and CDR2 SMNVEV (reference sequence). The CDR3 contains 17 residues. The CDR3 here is CASRSGTSGAQGETQYF. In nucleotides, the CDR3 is TGTGCCAGCAGATCCGGGACTAGCGGGGCCCAAGGAGAGACCCAGTACTTC.

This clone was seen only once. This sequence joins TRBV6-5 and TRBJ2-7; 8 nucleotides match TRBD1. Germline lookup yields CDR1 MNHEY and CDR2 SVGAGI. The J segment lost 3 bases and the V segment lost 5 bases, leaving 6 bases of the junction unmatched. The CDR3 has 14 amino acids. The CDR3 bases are TGTGCCAGCAGTCGGACAGGGAGGCTCTACGAGCAGTACTTC. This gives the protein CASSRTGRLYEQYF.

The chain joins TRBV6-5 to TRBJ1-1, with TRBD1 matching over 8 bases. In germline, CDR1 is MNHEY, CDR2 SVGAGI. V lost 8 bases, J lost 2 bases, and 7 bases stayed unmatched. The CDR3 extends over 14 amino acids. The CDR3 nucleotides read TGTGCCAGCGTCGACAGGGGTATTAACACTGAAGCTTTCTTT. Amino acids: CASVDRGINTEAFF.

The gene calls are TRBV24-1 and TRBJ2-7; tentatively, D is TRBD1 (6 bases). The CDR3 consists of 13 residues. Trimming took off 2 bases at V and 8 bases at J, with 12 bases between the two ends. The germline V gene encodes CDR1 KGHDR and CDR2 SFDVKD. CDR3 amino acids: CATSDSTGSQQYF. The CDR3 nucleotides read TGTGCCACCAGTGATTCAACAGGGTCGCAGCAGTACTTC.

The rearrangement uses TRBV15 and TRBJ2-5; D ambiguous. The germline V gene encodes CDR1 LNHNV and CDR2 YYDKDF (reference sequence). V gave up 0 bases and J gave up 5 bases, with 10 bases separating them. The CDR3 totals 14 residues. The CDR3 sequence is CATSREVVRETQYF. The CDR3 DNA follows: TGTGCCACCAGCAGAGAGGTCGTCCGGGAGACCCAGTACTTC.

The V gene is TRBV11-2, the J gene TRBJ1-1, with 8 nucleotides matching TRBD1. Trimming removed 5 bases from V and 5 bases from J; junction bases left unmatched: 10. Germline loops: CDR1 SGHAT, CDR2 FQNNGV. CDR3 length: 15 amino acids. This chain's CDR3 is CASSQPQGGGTEAFF. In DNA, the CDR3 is TGTGCCAGCAGCCAGCCACAGGGGGGGGGTACTGAAGCTTTCTTT.

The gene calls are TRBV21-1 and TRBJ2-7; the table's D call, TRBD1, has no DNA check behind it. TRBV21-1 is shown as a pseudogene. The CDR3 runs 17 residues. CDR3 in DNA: TGTGCCAGCAGCAAAACTCCGGGCCTCCAGGGCCCTTACGAGCAGTACTTC. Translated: CASSKTPGLQGPYEQYF.

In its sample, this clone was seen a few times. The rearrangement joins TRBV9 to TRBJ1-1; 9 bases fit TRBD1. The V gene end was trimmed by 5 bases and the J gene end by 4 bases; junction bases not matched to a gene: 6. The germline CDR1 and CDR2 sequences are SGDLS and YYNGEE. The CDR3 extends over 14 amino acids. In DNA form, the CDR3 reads TGTGCCAGCAGTACCACAGGGGGCGGCACTGAAGCTTTCTTT. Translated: CASSTTGGGTEAFF.

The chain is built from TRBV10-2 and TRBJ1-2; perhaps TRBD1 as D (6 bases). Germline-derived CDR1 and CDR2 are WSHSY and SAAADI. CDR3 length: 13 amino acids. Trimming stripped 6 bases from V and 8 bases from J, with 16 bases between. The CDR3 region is CASREGGAGGYTF. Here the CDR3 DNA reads TGCGCCAGCAGAGAGGGGGGGGCTGGAGGCTACACCTTC.

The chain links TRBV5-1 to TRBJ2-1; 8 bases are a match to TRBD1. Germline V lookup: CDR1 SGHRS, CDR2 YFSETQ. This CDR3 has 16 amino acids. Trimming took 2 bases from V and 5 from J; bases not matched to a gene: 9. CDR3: CASSFSVTGDDNEQFF. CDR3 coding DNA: TGCGCCAGCAGCTTTTCTGTGACAGGGGACGACAATGAGCAGTTCTTC.

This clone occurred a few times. The CDR3 spells CASSSPRRATDTQYF. For the CDR3, the DNA is TGTGCCAGCAGTTCGCCCAGGAGGGCCACAGATACGCAGTATTTT. The V gene is TRBV6-2 or TRBV6-3, the J gene TRBJ2-3, with a weak D call TRBD2 (6 bases). Trimming shortened V by 4 bases and J by 2 bases, and 13 bases separated the two germline ends. CDR3 length: 15 amino acids. The germline V gene encodes CDR1 MNHEY and CDR2 SVGEGT.

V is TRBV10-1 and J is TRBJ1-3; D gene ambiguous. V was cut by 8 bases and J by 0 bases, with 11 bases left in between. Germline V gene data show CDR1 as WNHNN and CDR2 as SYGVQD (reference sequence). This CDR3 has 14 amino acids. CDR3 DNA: TGCGCCAGCCGAGCGGGATCCTCTGGAAACACCATATATTTT. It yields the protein CASRAGSSGNTIYF.

Here the CDR3 reads CASRGLNYGYTF. The CDR3 nucleotides are TGTGCCAGCAGGGGGCTGAACTATGGCTACACCTTC. The genes are TRBV6-5 and TRBJ1-2, with a weak D call TRBD1 (5 bases). Germline V gene data show CDR1 as MNHEY and CDR2 as SVGAGI. Trimming left V 6 bases short and J 2 bases short, with 7 bases between. This CDR3 has 12 residues.

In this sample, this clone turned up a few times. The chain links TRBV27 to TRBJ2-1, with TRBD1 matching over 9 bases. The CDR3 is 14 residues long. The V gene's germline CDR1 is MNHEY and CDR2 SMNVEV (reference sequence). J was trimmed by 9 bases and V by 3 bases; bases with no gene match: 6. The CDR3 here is CASSFGTGLLEQFF. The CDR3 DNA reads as TGTGCCAGCAGTTTTGGGACAGGGTTGCTTGAGCAGTTCTTC.